This T cell receptor beta chain was sequenced in a study of cytomegalovirus exposure and HLA in healthy donors (dated 2017 in TCRdb). At the level of the whole study: An earlier analysis of roughly 630 of the donors reported about 290 Gb of sequence data and some 120 million unique TCR beta sequences from 150 million to 200 million T cells. Approximately 300 gigabases of sequencing data and approximately 85 million unique TCR sequences were included in an early release covering several hundred HLA-typed donors. The genetic ancestry cluster associated with self-reported Caucasian donors included over 65% of the roughly 410 genotyped donors. The study aimed to test whether signatures of past pathogen exposure could be identified by cataloging public T cell receptors. Using immunosequencing, the study profiled T cell repertoires from fewer than 700 subjects and related those repertoires to cytomegalovirus serostatus. In addition to the first cohort of approximately 650 subjects, a separate validation cohort of 120 different subjects was used. To predict cytomegalovirus infection status, the study brought together high-throughput TCR immunosequencing, statistical association of individual TCRs with disease status, and machine learning. To study patterns of TCR occurrence, a later analysis re-analyzed previously published TCR beta repertoires from 650 to 750 donors and added high-resolution HLA genotyping. Rather than drawing on any new phenotypic data, the later analysis identified candidate immune exposures from TCR beta sequences and the way those sequences occurred across donors. An earlier analysis of about 620 of the donors applied high-throughput TCR beta sequencing to assess whether each TCR beta V gene segment acted as functional or pseudogenic. Alongside the repertoire data, information on donor age, sex, ethnicity and CMV serostatus was compiled. In a later genetic analysis, genome-wide SNP genotypes for about three fifths of the roughly 670 donors were used, and that subset was treated as a discovery cohort. All discovery cohort repertoires had been generated using a single sequencing platform. HLA typing included class I and class II loci at four-digit resolution. Typing coverage varied by locus: roughly 629-640 donors for A, B, C, DRB1 and DQB1; roughly 510 for DQA1; about 600 for DPA1; roughly 470 for DPB1. A handful of DR-DQ haplotypes were treated as single units for association and clustering because of strong linkage in the cohort. On average, 235,054 unique TCR beta nucleotide sequences were sequenced per donor among 300 to 500 genotyped donors of the cohort, with roughly 19% of those sequences being non-productive.

The CDR3 has 17 amino acids, counting the end cysteine and phenylalanine. The entry retains the CDR3 DNA only, 51 bases that are in frame from base 1. CDR1 and CDR2 are drawn from the germline V gene (reference sequence): SGHNT, YYREEE. V is cut back by 4 bases and J by 2 bases, with 9 bases in the junction unmatched. What the authors observed across the whole study: In a later analysis, HLA-associated TCR beta chains showed more clonal expansion and lower generation probabilities than non-associated chains that were equally common. A total of 150 or so TCR beta chains were listed by the study as associated with cytomegalovirus. The authors suggested that the approach could potentially be extended to other disease states and immunological phenotypes. Linkage disequilibrium might explain the correlated functional status among segregating V segments, but an unknown experimental factor could not be excluded. Immune exposure information for the cohort was limited to CMV serostatus. Several of the top co-occurrence clusters appeared to be linked to parvovirus B19, influenza, CMV and Epstein-Barr virus, according to a later analysis. In a later analysis, most CMV-associated TCR beta chains were found to appear HLA-restricted, with HLA associations seemingly driven largely by CMV exposure. The cohort was sequenced for TCR beta chains only, and without alpha or paired-chain data the features that could be detected were limited. In a later analysis, the rate of TCR association differed among HLA loci, with DRB1 alleles having the most associated TCRs and HLA-C alleles having the fewest. In a later genetic analysis, a missense DCLRE1C variant was associated with V-gene and J-gene trimming of TCR beta chains, and the association was replicated in an independent cohort. A cluster of highly shared sequence variants was judged likely to represent a technical artifact of the sequencing pipeline. Some IMGT-functional V segments, including TRBV6-2 and TRBV6-3, could not be distinguished by the 87-base-pair reads and were therefore excluded. Because HLA typing was unavailable for some donors at each locus, only the typed subset was used in association tests. A further reported finding was that TCR beta sequences accurately predicted the HLA-A and HLA-B alleles for most subjects in the first cohort. Most TCR sequences were observed very rarely across donors, whereas some public TCRs were present in many individuals. The presence/absence analyses assumed that sequencing depth was roughly uniform across donors, and that assumption may not be true. The earlier analysis of approximately 540 of the donors excluded over 15 rarely observed V segments, including chromosome 9 orphons, because counts were too low. Strong co-occurrence of HLA alleles, especially DR and DQ, made assigning TCR associations to individual alleles difficult. Specific HLA alleles were associated with 15,000 to 20,000 TCR beta sequences at a false discovery rate of 0.05 in a later analysis. The classifier was reported to diagnose cytomegalovirus status with high specificity and sensitivity in both the original and validation cohorts. In vitro tests confirmed that a few of the cytomegalovirus-associated TCR beta chains recognize cytomegalovirus antigens. In an earlier analysis of fewer than 750 of the donors, most TCR beta V segments were observed in productive rearrangements about 90% or about 30% of the time, broadly matching IMGT annotations. A later genetic analysis reported fewer N-insertions in productive TCRs among donors in an Asian-associated ancestry cluster than the roughly 640-donor mean.

A remark on this clone: Its antigen specificity is not known. Base qualities were left out, and no much larger clone turns up one base away.

The cohort comprised hundreds of healthy bone marrow donors. At the time of sampling, all cohort members were nominally healthy, though unrecorded immune exposures were likely present. The donor tested CMV seronegative, placing the donor among the approximately 400 seronegative members of the cohort. Every donor gave a peripheral blood sample, and the peripheral blood mononuclear cells from that sample were used for TCR beta sequencing. Genomic DNA was extracted from the blood cell samples with the Qiagen DNeasy Blood Extraction Kit. Libraries were made using the immunoSEQ multiplex PCR assay. A mixture of 60 forward primers for TCR Vbeta segments and 13 reverse primers for TCR Jbeta segments was used in the multiplex PCR. A multiplex PCR assay on genomic DNA amplified the CDR3 region of rearranged TCR beta genes. On the Illumina HiSeq System, the amplified TCR beta libraries were sequenced as 87-base-pair reads. Processing in the source paper ran as follows. A later analysis counted about 80 million unique TCR beta chains across the 670 or so repertoires, and 10 million to 12 million of these chains were shared by at least two donors. To remove PCR and sequencing errors, raw reads were error-corrected and collapsed into unique sequences using a nearest-neighbor algorithm that merged closely related sequences. Alignment of CDR3 sequences to IMGT reference sequences was used to assign V, D and J gene segments. For a sequence to be retained, a match of at least six nucleotides was required to both a V gene segment and a J gene segment. Rearrangements were called productive when the CDR3 lacked stop codons and stayed in frame with V and J; all others were non-productive. Following IMGT convention, CDR3 was defined as the stretch from the second conserved V-encoded cysteine up to the conserved J-encoded phenylalanine. The earlier analysis of 500 to 650 of the donors excluded any sequence lacking an unambiguous match to a single V gene segment. In an earlier analysis of 500 to 750 of the donors, V segments were called functional above 56.7% productive rearrangements and were called segregating when the between-donor standard deviation exceeded 5%. A statistical classification framework was built to diagnose cytomegalovirus status from the catalog of TCR beta chain sequences. In a later analysis, TCR nucleotide sequences were compared against IMGT/GENE-DB human TR gene sequences so that V and J genes could be assigned. A later analysis assigned CDR3 sequences and most-parsimonious VDJ recombination scenarios with the TCRdist pipeline. A later analysis defined each TCR beta chain by its CDR3 amino acid sequence plus V-gene family, and excluded reads lacking a unique V-gene family. As a way to deal with suspected cross-contamination and a sequencing artifact, a later analysis dropped 450 to 600 nucleotide sequences that were highly shared and had low generation probability. In a later analysis, a clonal expansion index was calculated for each public chain from normalized within-repertoire ranks of inferred template counts. Generation probabilities in a later analysis came from a VDJ recombination model fitted to out-of-frame rearrangements, and those results were checked against IGoR. Hypergeometric tests were used in a later analysis to score TCR-TCR, TCR-HLA and TCR-CMV co-occurrence, with a repertoire-size bias correction applied to the TCR pairs. A later analysis estimated false discovery rates by permuting HLA or CMV assignments 20 times. In a later analysis, co-occurring TCRs were grouped using DBSCAN, and TCRdist sequence similarity was added for clustering within HLA-allele-positive subsets. Repertoires with fewer than 30,000 or more than 120,000 public chains, plus five repertoires with anomalous nucleotide sharing, were excluded from co-occurrence clustering. TCRdb carries this immuneACCESS record with in-frame sequences only. Its versions omit some clonotypes, under half of them owing to an unresolved V gene in the studies checked, with the rest unexplained. That table is the source of V, J and clone size, and D and trimming were worked out from the DNA. The sample table holds under 70,000 clones, of which 65% to 70% were seen once. The top ten constitute around 1.9% of the sample.

This TCR came from a woman aged 25 to 45 in good health and CMV-seronegative. Recombination joined TRBV5-4 with TRBJ2-2, with 9 bases aligning to TRBD1. Sequencing was performed on PBMCs. DNA sequence: TGTGCCAGCAGCCTGGGGGGACAGGGACCAAACACCGGGGAGCTGTTTTTT. This yields the protein CASSLGGQGPNTGELFF.